These 24 T cell receptor beta chains were all obtained from the same sample, sequenced in a study of T cell responses to AZD1222 COVID-19 vaccine. Some clones are missing from TCRdb's copy, which holds only in-frame ones; the method was immunoSEQ multiplex PCR. The table records fewer than 150,000 clones, under 85% of them present only once. The material was peripheral blood, obtained on day 0 of AZD1222 vaccination. These receptors were taken from an adult in good health.

The V call is TRBV3-1 (or the pseudogene TRBV3-2), the J call TRBJ2-3; D is unresolved. Germline V gene data show CDR1 as LGHDT and CDR2 as YNNKEL (reference sequence). CDR3 length: 15 residues. Trimming stripped 1 base from V and 0 bases from J, with 8 bases between. Written as DNA, the CDR3 is TGTGCCAGCAGCCAAGTTCTGGGTAGCACAGATACGCAGTATTTT. This sequence encodes CASSQVLGSTDTQYF.

The chain is built from TRBV14 and TRBJ2-3; D not certain. V was trimmed by 2 bases and J by 1 base, leaving 10 bases between them. CDR1 is SGHDN and CDR2 is FVKESK in the germline V gene. CDR3 length equals 15 residues. CDR3 residues: CASSQRTPGTDTQYF. Here the CDR3 DNA reads TGTGCCAGCAGCCAAAGGACCCCGGGCACAGATACGCAGTATTTT.

As DNA, the CDR3 is TGTGCCAGCAGTTACTCGACGTACGGCAATCAGCCCCAGCATTTT. Protein: CASSYSTYGNQPQHF. The chain carries TRBV6-2 or TRBV6-3 and TRBJ1-5; D remains unclear. The CDR3 is 15 residues long. Germline V gives CDR1 MNHEY, CDR2 SVGEGT. The V end was cut by 0 bases, the J end by 2 bases, with 8 bases between.

The chain is built from TRBV28 and TRBJ1-2, with 8 bases fitting TRBD1. Per the germline V gene, CDR1 is MDHEN and CDR2 is SYDVKM. Trimming removed 5 bases from V and 8 bases from J; junction bases left unmatched: 10. The CDR3 has 14 amino acids. The CDR3 sequence: CASSLLDRVEGYTF. The CDR3 region has the DNA TGTGCCAGCAGTCTCCTGGACAGGGTAGAGGGCTACACCTTC.

This rearrangement joins TRBV19 to TRBJ2-7; possible D gene TRBD1, 5 bases. Germline CDR1 is LNHDA and CDR2 is SQIVND (reference sequence). V lost 7 bases and J lost 6, with 22 bases in between. The length of the CDR3 is 15 residues. This CDR3 reads CASTPKGKERGEQYF. The CDR3 nucleotides read TGTGCCAGTACTCCTAAGGGGAAGGAAAGAGGCGAGCAGTACTTC.

The chain has TRBV5-4 and TRBJ1-1; D uncertain. The V end lost 0 bases, the J end lost 4 bases, and 13 bases lay between the germline ends. The germline V gene has CDR1 SGHNT and CDR2 YYREEE (reference sequence). The CDR3 totals 15 residues. CDR3 coding DNA: TGTGCCAGCAGCTTGGGGCCCGCCCGGGTCACTGAAGCTTTCTTT. This encodes CASSLGPARVTEAFF.

The sample holds one count of this clone. V and J are TRBV19 and TRBJ2-5, with 8 bases that match TRBD1. Trimming took 4 bases from V and 5 from J; bases not matched to a gene: 6. Germline CDR1 is LNHDA and CDR2 is SQIVND (reference sequence). The CDR3 sequence is 14 residues long. CDR3 sequence (DNA): TGTGCCAGTAGTAGGACAGGGTTTGGCGAGACCCAGTACTTC. It codes for CASSRTGFGETQYF. Full variable domain (missing parts from reference TRBV19 and TRBJ2-5): DGGITQSPKYLFRKEGQNVTLSCEQNLNHDAMYWYRQDPGQGLRLIYYSQIVNDFQKGDIAEGYSVSREKKESFPLTVTSAQKNPTAFYLCASSRTGFGETQYFGPGTRLLVL.

This chain uses TRBV28 with TRBJ1-1, with D possibly being TRBD1 (5 bases). Germline V gene sequence: CDR1 MDHEN, CDR2 SYDVKM. CDR3 length: 15 amino acids. Between the trimmed V and J ends, which lost 5 bases and 1 base, there was a span of 14 bases. Here the CDR3 reads CASSPGAGSNTEAFF. DNA for the CDR3: TGTGCCAGCAGTCCTGGGGCAGGGTCGAACACTGAAGCTTTCTTT.

V is TRBV28 and J is TRBJ1-1; D is unresolved. V dropped 3 bases and J dropped 8 bases, with 7 bases sitting between them. This CDR3 has 11 amino acids. Germline CDR1 reads MDHEN; CDR2 reads SYDVKM. CDR3 coding DNA: TGTGCCAGCAGTTTCTTTACCGAAGCTTTCTTT. Its translation: CASSFFTEAFF.

This chain links TRBV7-2 with TRBJ1-2; D unclear. V was clipped by 1 base and J by 6 bases, with 9 bases between them. CDR1 is SGHTA and CDR2 is FQGNSA in the germline V gene. The CDR3 has 13 amino acids. The CDR3 DNA is TGTGCCAGCAGCTTAGGCGGGAGGGATGGCTACACCTTC. Encoded protein: CASSLGGRDGYTF.

This rearrangement joins TRBV7-9 to TRBJ2-3; 10 positions match TRBD1. Germline CDR1 reads SEHNR; CDR2 reads FQNEAQ (reference sequence). Trimming took 4 bases from V and 2 from J; bases not matched to a gene: 15. The CDR3 has 19 amino acids. CDR3 residues: CASSSRGTGAPKLTDTQYF. CDR3 in DNA: TGTGCCAGCAGCTCTCGAGGGACAGGGGCCCCGAAACTCACAGATACGCAGTATTTT.

CDR3 residues: CASSEGGQGKMQQFF. In nucleotides, the CDR3 is TGTGCCAGCAGTGAAGGGGGACAGGGGAAAATGCAGCAGTTCTTC. The chain couples TRBV2 to TRBJ2-1; 10 positions match TRBD1. This CDR3 has 15 residues. CDR1 and CDR2 from the germline V gene are SNHLY and FYNNEI. After removal of 1 base from V and 11 bases from J, the junction contained 8 bases not matched to a gene.

This clone showed up just once. V is TRBV6-5 and J is TRBJ2-6, with D possibly being TRBD1 (5 bases). V lost 7 bases to trimming and J lost 2 bases, with 12 bases between them. CDR3 length equals 15 residues. From germline, CDR1 is MNHEY and CDR2 SVGAGI. The CDR3 protein is CASTDSPTGANVLTF. The DNA of the CDR3 is TGTGCCAGCACCGACAGTCCAACTGGGGCCAACGTCCTGACTTTC.

The table lists this clone with a few counts. The chain couples TRBV5-6 to TRBJ1-1; D is unclear. The CDR3 loop spans 15 amino acids. CDR1 is SGHDT, CDR2 YYEEEE, per germline. The germline V and J ends were trimmed by 0 bases and 1 base, with 10 bases remaining between them. The CDR3 here is CASSLAGPPNTEAFF. CDR3 bases: TGTGCCAGCAGCTTGGCCGGACCGCCGAACACTGAAGCTTTCTTT.

This clone appeared a single time. V and J are TRBV19 and TRBJ1-2; D unresolved. CDR1 is LNHDA and CDR2 is SQIVND in the germline V gene (reference sequence). This CDR3 spans 15 amino acids. The V gene lost 7 bases and the J gene lost 8 bases, with 23 bases spanning the gap. As DNA, the CDR3 is TGTGCCAGTATGGGAAGCCTAGAGTTCCCAAGGGGCTACACCTTC. It is translated as CASMGSLEFPRGYTF.

This rearrangement joins TRBV24-1 to TRBJ2-3; 9 bases agree with TRBD2. The CDR3 runs 15 residues. The germline CDR1 and CDR2 sequences are KGHDR and SFDVKD. Unmatched junction bases numbered 3, after V lost 5 bases and J lost 1 base. DNA of the CDR3: TGTGCCACCAGTGGGCGGGGGGGTGGCACAGATACGCAGTATTTT. Translated: CATSGRGGGTDTQYF.

This sequence joins TRBV4-3 and TRBJ2-3; 8 positions agree with TRBD2. The germline CDR1 and CDR2 sequences are LGHNA and YSLEER. V shed 3 bases, J shed 3 bases, and the junction held 11 bases outside the gene matches. The CDR3 has 17 residues. In nucleotides, the CDR3 is TGCGCCAGCAGCCATTCTGCGGGGGGAATAGGAACAGATACGCAGTATTTT. It is translated as CASSHSAGGIGTDTQYF.

This chain uses TRBV12-3 or TRBV12-4 with TRBJ1-6, with D unresolved. The CDR3 has 12 amino acids. Trimming shortened V by 6 bases and J by 4 bases, and 4 bases separated the two germline ends. This chain's CDR3 is CASRVYNSPLHF. The DNA for the CDR3 is TGTGCCAGCAGGGTTTATAATTCACCCCTCCACTTT.

V gene TRBV7-6 combines with J gene TRBJ1-1, with D possibly being TRBD1 (6 bases). Trimming removed 2 bases from V and 4 bases from J, with 14 bases in between. The CDR3 length is 15 residues. Germline CDR1 and CDR2: SGHVS and FNYEAQ. CDR3 in DNA: TGTGCCAGCAGCTTAATGTCAGGGGAACCCACTGAAGCTTTCTTT. Translation gives CASSLMSGEPTEAFF.

This chain connects TRBV7-2 to TRBJ1-3; tentative D call: TRBD1 (5 bases). The CDR3 spans 16 residues. V was pared by 8 bases and J by 3 bases, with 20 bases between. Germline V gene data show CDR1 as SGHTA and CDR2 as FQGNSA. The CDR3 DNA reads TGTGCCAGCTCCCAAACCGGCGGGGCTTATGGAAACACCATATATTTT. Translated, it gives CASSQTGGAYGNTIYF.

In its sample, this clone was seen once. The rearrangement uses TRBV13 and TRBJ1-1, with 7 bases identical to TRBD1. This CDR3 has 13 amino acids. The ends lost 5 bases at V and 5 bases at J; junction bases unmatched: 5. Germline lookup yields CDR1 PRHDT and CDR2 FYEKMQ (reference sequence). CDR3 residues: CASSRDRRTEAFF. The CDR3 coding sequence is TGTGCCAGCAGCCGGGACAGACGGACTGAAGCTTTCTTT. Full variable domain (rest looked up from reference TRBV13 and TRBJ1-1): AAGVIQSPRHLIKEKRETATLKCYPIPRHDTVYWYQQGPGQDPQFLISFYEKMQSDKGSIPDRFSAQQFSDYHSELNMSSLELGDSALYFCASSRDRRTEAFFGQGTRLTVV.

The chain is built from TRBV3-1 (or the pseudogene TRBV3-2) and TRBJ2-2; D gene uncertain. The V gene lost 4 bases and the J gene lost 6 bases, with 12 bases spanning the gap. Germline V gives CDR1 LGHDT, CDR2 YNNKEL (reference sequence). The CDR3 runs to 14 residues. CDR3 sequence: CASSLTPVAGELFF. CDR3 nucleotide sequence: TGTGCCAGCAGCCTGACCCCGGTAGCCGGGGAGCTGTTTTTT.

The V and J genes are TRBV28 and TRBJ2-3, with TRBD1 matching 9 bases. The CDR3 is 17 amino acids. V gave up 2 bases and J gave up 2 bases; unmatched junction bases: 8. CDR1 is MDHEN, CDR2 SYDVKM, per germline. The CDR3 loop reads CASSLLRTGEVTDTQYF. DNA of the CDR3: TGTGCCAGCAGTTTACTCCGGACAGGGGAGGTCACAGATACGCAGTATTTT.

This sequence joins TRBV6-5 and TRBJ2-2; D may match TRBD1 or TRBD2 (5 bases each). The V end lost 6 bases, the J end lost 5 bases, and 16 bases lay between the germline ends. Germline V gives CDR1 MNHEY, CDR2 SVGAGI. The CDR3 has 15 residues. The CDR3: CASRMGRSDTGELFF. The CDR3, as DNA: TGTGCCAGCAGAATGGGACGCTCCGATACCGGGGAGCTGTTTTTT.